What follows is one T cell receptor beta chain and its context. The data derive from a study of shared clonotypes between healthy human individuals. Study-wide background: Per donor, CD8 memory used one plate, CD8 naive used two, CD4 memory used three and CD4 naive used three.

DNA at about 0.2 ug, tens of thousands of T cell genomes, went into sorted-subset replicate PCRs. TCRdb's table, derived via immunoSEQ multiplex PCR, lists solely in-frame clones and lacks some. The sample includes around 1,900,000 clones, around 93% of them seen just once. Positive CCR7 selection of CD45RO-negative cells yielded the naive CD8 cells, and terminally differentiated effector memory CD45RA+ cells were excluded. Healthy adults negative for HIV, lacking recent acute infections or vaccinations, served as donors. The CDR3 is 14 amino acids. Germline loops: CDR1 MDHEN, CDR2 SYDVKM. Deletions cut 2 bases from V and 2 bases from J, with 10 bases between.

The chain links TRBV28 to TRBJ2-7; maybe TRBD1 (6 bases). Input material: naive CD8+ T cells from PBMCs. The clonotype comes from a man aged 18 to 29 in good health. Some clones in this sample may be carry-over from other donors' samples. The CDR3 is CASSLGDIPYEQYF. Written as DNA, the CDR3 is TGTGCCAGCAGTTTAGGGGACATACCCTACGAGCAGTACTTC.